This T cell receptor (beta chain) was recovered during a study of blood T cells in healthy people across ages. This clonotype has only a few counts. Alongside a J-beta primer mix, a sample-barcoded 5' primer served in a second PCR lasting about 7 to 12 cycles. MiXCR, run by TCRdb on the 5' RACE reads, gives a single entry per CDR3 protein. The sample consists of roughly 2 million distinct CDR3 sequences, 40% to 55% of them appearing once. The clonotype was recovered from a woman in her 40s in good health. Sequencing input: blood.

This CDR3 is CASRTSTTNTGELFF. The CDR3 region has the DNA TGTGCCAGCAGGACATCGACGACGAACACCGGGGAGCTGTTTTTT. The chain recombines TRBV6-6 with TRBJ2-2; D gene uncertain. The germline V gene has CDR1 MNHNY and CDR2 SVGAGI (reference sequence). V shed 6 bases and J shed 0 bases, with 11 bases lying between them. The CDR3 is 15 residues long.